This T cell receptor beta chain was captured by sequencing in a study of CD8+ T cells in alopecia areata. In the study overall: Treated patients were given oral tofacitinib, which was dosed at 5 to 10 mg twice daily. The study's findings and limits: Treatment with tofacitinib significantly lowered scalp clonality and reduced expanded CD8+ clones among the top 100. Among the cells sequenced in scalp samples are also the resident alphabeta T cells of normal skin.

This clone has a handful of counts. The target antigen is unknown. Treatment specified: oral pan-JAK inhibitor, 5-10 mg twice daily. The CDR3 contains 18 residues. The V and J ends lost 7 bases and 1 base respectively, with 22 bases between them. Germline V lookup: CDR1 SGHTA, CDR2 FQGNSA. cDNA reverse transcribed from extracted RNA served as the sequencing template. Method: immunoSEQ multiplex PCR; TCRdb's copy keeps in-frame clones and lacks some. The sample shows 60,000 to 85,000 clones, around 65% of them seen only once. The TCR was taken from a human donor with alopecia areata. The chain links TRBV7-2 to TRBJ2-2; the D gene could be TRBD1 or TRBD2 (5 bases each). Sequencing was performed on CD8+ T cells sorted from blood, taken at week 24, from a patient treated with tofacitinib. The CDR3 sequence is CASTSTGRLGLNTGELFF. CDR3 sequence (DNA): TGTGCCAGCACTAGCACGGGGCGATTAGGATTGAACACCGGGGAGCTGTTTTTT.